This entry concerns a single T cell receptor beta chain. The antigen is unknown. Time point of the sample: late sampling 161 to 241 days after vaccination in three convalescent patients. Treatment meaning: roughly 10-day PBMC culture with coronavirus spike peptide pools or control peptides (ViraFEST assay). These data belong to a study of vaccination and CD4 T cells after COVID-19. General observations from the study: A nonsignificant median increase from about 20 to 38 SARS-CoV-2-reactive clonotypes was observed.

Sequencing of cultured CD4+ T cell DNA used the Oncomine TCR Beta short-read assay. One entry per CDR3 protein, called by TCRdb with MiXCR from the PCR reads. The sample carries tens of thousands of distinct CDR3 sequences, 32% recorded once. The TCR was taken from a human donor who had recovered from COVID-19. This material consisted of CD4+ T cells from blood, cultured in vitro, taken about 7 months after SARS-CoV-2 vaccination.

CDR3 DNA sequence: TGTGCCACCGCCCAGGGGAATCAGCCCCAGCATTTT. Protein product: CATAQGNQPQHF. This rearrangement joins TRBV2 to TRBJ1-5; weak D call: TRBD1 (6 bases). Trimming pared 10 bases from V and 4 bases from J, leaving 11 bases between. The germline V gene encodes CDR1 SNHLY and CDR2 FYNNEI. CDR3 length: 12 residues.